This T cell receptor (beta chain) was captured in a study of OX40 agonist ivuxolimab in advanced cancers. At the level of the study: The dose of intravenous ivuxolimab that patients received every 2 weeks ranged from 0.01 to 10 mg/kg. The study enrolled dose-escalation patients with hepatocellular carcinoma, melanoma, renal cell or head and neck cancer.

This clone was detected only a few times. Trimming cost V 1 base and J 2 bases, with 5 bases left between them. The germline gives CDR1 LGHNA, CDR2 YSLEER. This CDR3 region has 14 residues. Data came from immunoSEQ multiplex PCR; TCRdb stores just in-frame clones and leaves some out. The sample yields roughly 67,000 clones, more than 65% seen once. Peripheral blood came from all dose cohorts at three timepoints. The source material was CD4+ or CD8+ T cells sorted from blood, sampled in a trial of the OX40 agonist ivuxolimab. The chain recombines TRBV4-3 with TRBJ2-2; D gene uncertain. The receptor comes from an adult with an advanced solid tumor such as melanoma, head and neck, liver or kidney cancer. CDR3 nucleotide sequence: TGCGCCAGCAGCCAAGCGGGCAACACCGGGGAGCTGTTTTTT. It yields the protein CASSQAGNTGELFF.